This T cell receptor beta chain was found in a study of blood T cell repertoires in COVID-19. About the study: Samples of COVID-19 (acute and convalescent) were obtained from the United States, Italy and Spain. The cDNA or gDNA used as material had been derived from T cells, B-cell-depleted T cells, or PBMCs.

Authors' processing steps: Estimation of nucleated cell counts relied on the amplification of reference gene primers. Clones were read by immunoSEQ multiplex PCR, and TCRdb kept only the in-frame ones, dropping some. The DNA was the basis for D and trimming; V, J and clone size are from that table. The sample consists of around 77,000 clones, roughly nine tenths of them appearing once. The CDR3 contains 16 residues. V lost 4 bases and J lost 4, with 17 bases in between. CDR1 and CDR2 from the germline V gene are MDHEN and SYDVKM. This sequence originates from an elderly woman with active or convalescent COVID-19. The source material was peripheral blood. This rearrangement joins TRBV28 to TRBJ1-5; D unclear. In DNA form, the CDR3 reads TGTGCCAGCAGTTCCGTCTCTGGGGAGAGGAATCAGCCCCAGCATTTT. It codes for CASSSVSGERNQPQHF.